This T cell receptor beta chain comes out of a study of Ad26.COV2.S vaccination and SARS-CoV-2 variants. The CDR3 loop spans 14 amino acids. From germline, CDR1 is KGHDR and CDR2 SFDVKD. The junction had 4 bases not matched to a gene; V was cut back by 5 bases and J by 2 bases. Using immunoSEQ multiplex PCR, the repertoire was profiled, and TCRdb retains in-frame clones only, with some absent. The table shows 350,000 to 400,000 clones, with 89% occurring only once. The treatment here: some 19 received Ad26.COV2.S at low or high dose, single or two shots; five or six received placebo; per-sample allocation not given. Sampling occurred on day 63 after the first vaccine or placebo injection.

The chain employs TRBV24-1 and TRBJ1-1, with 7 bases identical to TRBD1. This clonotype was obtained from a person aged 18-60 years who received the Ad26.COV2.S COVID-19 vaccine or a placebo. The sequencing here drew on peripheral blood, taken in a trial of Ad26.COV2.S vaccine versus placebo. The CDR3 protein is CATSGGTANTEAFF. Written as DNA, the CDR3 is TGTGCCACCAGTGGGGGGACAGCTAACACTGAAGCTTTCTTT.